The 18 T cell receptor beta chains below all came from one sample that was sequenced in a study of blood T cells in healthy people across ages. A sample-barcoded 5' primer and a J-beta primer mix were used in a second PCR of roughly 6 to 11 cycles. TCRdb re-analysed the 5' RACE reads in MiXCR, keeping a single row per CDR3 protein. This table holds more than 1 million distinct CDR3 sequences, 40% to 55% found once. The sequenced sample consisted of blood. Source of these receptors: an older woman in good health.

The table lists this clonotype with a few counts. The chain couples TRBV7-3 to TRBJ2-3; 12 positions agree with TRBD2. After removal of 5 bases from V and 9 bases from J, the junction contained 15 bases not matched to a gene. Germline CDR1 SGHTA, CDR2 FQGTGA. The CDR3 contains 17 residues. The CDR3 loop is CASSPALAGGSVGTQYF. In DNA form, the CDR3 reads TGTGCCAGCAGCCCCGCCCTAGCGGGAGGGAGTGTCGGGACGCAGTATTTT.

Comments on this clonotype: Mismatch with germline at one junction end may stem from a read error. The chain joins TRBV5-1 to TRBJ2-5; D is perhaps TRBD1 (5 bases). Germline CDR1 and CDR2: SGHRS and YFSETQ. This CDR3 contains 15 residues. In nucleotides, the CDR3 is TGCGCCAGCGGCTTGGCCCTGGGGCGAAGGGAGACCCAGTACTTC. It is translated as CASGLALGRRETQYF.

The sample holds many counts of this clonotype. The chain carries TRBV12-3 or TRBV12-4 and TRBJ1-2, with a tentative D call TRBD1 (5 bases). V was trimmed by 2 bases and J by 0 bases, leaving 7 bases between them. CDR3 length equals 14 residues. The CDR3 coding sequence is TGTGCCAGCAGTTTACAGGGCGCTAACTATGGCTACACCTTC. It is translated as CASSLQGANYGYTF.

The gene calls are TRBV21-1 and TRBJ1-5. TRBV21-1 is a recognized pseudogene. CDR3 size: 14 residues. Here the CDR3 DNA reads TGTGCCAGCAGCAAAAACAAAGGGAATCAGCCCCAGCATTTT. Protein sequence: CASSKNKGNQPQHF.

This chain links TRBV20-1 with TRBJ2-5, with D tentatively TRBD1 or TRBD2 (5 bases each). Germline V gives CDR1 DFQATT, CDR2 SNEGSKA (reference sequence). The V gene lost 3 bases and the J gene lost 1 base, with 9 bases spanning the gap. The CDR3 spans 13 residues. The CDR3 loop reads CSASYGTQETQYF. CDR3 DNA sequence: TGCAGTGCTAGTTATGGGACCCAAGAGACCCAGTACTTC.

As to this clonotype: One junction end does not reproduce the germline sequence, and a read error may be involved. In nucleotides, the CDR3 is TGTGCCAGCTCACGCTTACGTAGCGGGAGATCAACAGATGCGCAGTATTTT. It is translated as CASSRLRSGRSTDAQYF. The V and J genes are TRBV18 and TRBJ2-3; 9 bases fit TRBD2. The CDR3 covers 17 residues. Germline assignment: CDR1 KGHSH and CDR2 LQKENI.

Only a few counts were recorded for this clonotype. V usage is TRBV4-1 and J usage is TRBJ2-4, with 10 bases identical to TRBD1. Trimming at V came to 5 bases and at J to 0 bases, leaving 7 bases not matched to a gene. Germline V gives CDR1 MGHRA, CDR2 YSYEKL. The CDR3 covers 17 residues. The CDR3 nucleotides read TGCGCCAGCAGCACCCGACAGGGGGCTTTAGCCAAAAACATTCAGTACTTC. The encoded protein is CASSTRQGALAKNIQYF.

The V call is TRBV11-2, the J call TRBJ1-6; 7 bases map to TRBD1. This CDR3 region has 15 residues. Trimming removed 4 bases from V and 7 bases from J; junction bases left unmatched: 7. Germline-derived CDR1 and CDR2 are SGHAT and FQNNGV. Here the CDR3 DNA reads TGTGCCAGCAGCTACCCGGGACAGAGGAATTCACCCCTCCACTTT. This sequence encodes CASSYPGQRNSPLHF.

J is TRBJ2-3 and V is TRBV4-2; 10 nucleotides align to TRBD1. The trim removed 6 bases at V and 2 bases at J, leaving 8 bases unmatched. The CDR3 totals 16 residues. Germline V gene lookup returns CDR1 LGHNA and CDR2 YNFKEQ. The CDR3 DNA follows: TGTGCCAGCAGGCTGACGGGACAGGGGAACACAGATACGCAGTATTTT. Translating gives CASRLTGQGNTDTQYF.

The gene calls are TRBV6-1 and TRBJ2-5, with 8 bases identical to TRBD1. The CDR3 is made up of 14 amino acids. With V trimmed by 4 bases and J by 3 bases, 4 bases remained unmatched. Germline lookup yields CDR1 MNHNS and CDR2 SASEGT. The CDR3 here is CASSVRDRKETQYF. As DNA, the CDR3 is TGTGCCAGCAGTGTCCGGGACAGGAAAGAGACCCAGTACTTC.

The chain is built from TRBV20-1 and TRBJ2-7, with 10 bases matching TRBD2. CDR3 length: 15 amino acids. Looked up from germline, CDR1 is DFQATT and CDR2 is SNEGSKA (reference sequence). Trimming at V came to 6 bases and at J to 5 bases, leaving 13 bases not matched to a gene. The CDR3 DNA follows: TGCAGTGCCCCCTGGGCTAGCGGGGGTGCGGACGAGCAGTACTTC. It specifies CSAPWASGGADEQYF.

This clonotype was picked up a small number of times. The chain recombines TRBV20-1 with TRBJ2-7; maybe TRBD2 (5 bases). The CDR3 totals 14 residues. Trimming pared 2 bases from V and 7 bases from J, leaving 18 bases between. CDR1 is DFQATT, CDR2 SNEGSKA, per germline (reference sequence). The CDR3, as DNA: TGCAGTGCTAGAACGACTGTCTCTTCGGGGGAGCAGTACTTC. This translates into CSARTTVSSGEQYF.

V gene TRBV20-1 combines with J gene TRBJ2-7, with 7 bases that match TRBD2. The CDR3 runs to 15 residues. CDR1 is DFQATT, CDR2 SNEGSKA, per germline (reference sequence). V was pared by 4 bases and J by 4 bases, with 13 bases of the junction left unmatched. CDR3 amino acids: CSANFLGEGLYEQYF. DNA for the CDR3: TGCAGTGCTAACTTCTTGGGGGAGGGCCTTTACGAGCAGTACTTC.

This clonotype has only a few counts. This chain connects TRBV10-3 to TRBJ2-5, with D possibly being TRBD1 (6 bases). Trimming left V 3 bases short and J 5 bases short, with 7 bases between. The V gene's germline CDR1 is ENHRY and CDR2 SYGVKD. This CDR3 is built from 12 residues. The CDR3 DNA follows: TGTGCCATCAGTGAACAGGGTGAGACCCAGTACTTC. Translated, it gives CAISEQGETQYF.

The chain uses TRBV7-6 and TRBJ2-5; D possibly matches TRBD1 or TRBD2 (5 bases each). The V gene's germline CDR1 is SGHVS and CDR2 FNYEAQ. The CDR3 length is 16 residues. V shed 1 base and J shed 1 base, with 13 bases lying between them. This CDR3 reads CASSLGTGGGQETQYF. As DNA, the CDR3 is TGTGCCAGCAGCTTAGGTACAGGTGGGGGCCAAGAGACCCAGTACTTC.

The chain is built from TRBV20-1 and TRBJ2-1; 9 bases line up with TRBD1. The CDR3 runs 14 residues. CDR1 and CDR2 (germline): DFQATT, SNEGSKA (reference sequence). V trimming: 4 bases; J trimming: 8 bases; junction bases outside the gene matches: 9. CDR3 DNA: TGCAGTGCTATACACAGGGGGCGCGTCGATGAGCAGTTCTTC. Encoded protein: CSAIHRGRVDEQFF.

The CDR3 sequence is CSAPTNNEQFF. CDR3 nucleotides: TGCAGTGCCCCGACTAACAATGAGCAGTTCTTC. The genes are TRBV20-1 and TRBJ2-1; D might be TRBD2 (5 bases). With 6 bases removed from V and 5 bases from J, the gap between germline ends came to 8 bases. The CDR3 runs to 11 residues. Germline V gene lookup returns CDR1 DFQATT and CDR2 SNEGSKA (reference sequence).

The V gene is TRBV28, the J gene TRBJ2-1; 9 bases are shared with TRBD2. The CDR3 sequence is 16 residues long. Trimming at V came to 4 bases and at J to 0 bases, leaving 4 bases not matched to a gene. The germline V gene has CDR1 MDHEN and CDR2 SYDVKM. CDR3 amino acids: CASSSTSGFSYNEQFF. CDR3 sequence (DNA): TGTGCCAGCAGTTCGACTAGCGGATTCTCCTACAATGAGCAGTTCTTC. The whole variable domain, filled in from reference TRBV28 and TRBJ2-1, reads DVKVTQSSRYLVKRTGEKVFLECVQDMDHENMFWYRQDPGLGLRLIYFSYDVKMKEKGDIPEGYSVSREKKERFSLILESASTNQTSMYLCASSSTSGFSYNEQFFGPGTRLTVL.